Listed below are T cell receptor beta chains from one sample, sequenced in a study of blood T cell repertoires in COVID-19. The assay was immunoSEQ multiplex PCR, and TCRdb's table has in-frame clones only and misses some. The repertoire holds approximately 170,000 clones, approximately 91% seen once, with approximately 4.6% in the top ten. The sequencing input was peripheral blood. Source of these receptors: a young man with COVID-19, enrolled during active disease. The CDR3 runs from the conserved cysteine through the conserved F or W. The D gene is left open where the match is weak.

TRBV18	TRBJ2-7	TRBD2	TGTGCCAGCTCACCACCGAAGCCTAGCGGGAGGAATGAGCAGTACTTC	CASSPPKPSGRNEQYF
TRBV23-1	TRBJ2-7	TRBD1	TGCGCCACCGGGGCAGGGGGCCCGTCTCAGGGCGAGCAGTACTTC	CATGAGGPSQGEQYF
TRBV24-1	TRBJ2-1	.	TGTGCCACCAGTGACGCCGACGGGAGCTCCTACAATGAGCAGTTCTTC	CATSDADGSSYNEQFF
TRBV9	TRBJ1-2	.	TGTGCCAGCAGCGTAGGAGGGCGTGCTTATGGCTACACCTTC	CASSVGGRAYGYTF
TRBV5-5	TRBJ1-1	TRBD1	TGTGCCAGCAGGCCCCGGGACAGAGGTTCGAAGGACACTGAAGCTTTCTTT	CASRPRDRGSKDTEAFF
TRBV2	TRBJ1-3	.	TGTGCCAACCAGAAGGACAGTTCCCTCTCTGGAAACACCATATATTTT	CANQKDSSLSGNTIYF
TRBV18	TRBJ2-7	.	TGTGCCAGCTCACAGGAGATTAGCCTAAACTCCTACGAGCAGTACTTC	CASSQEISLNSYEQYF
TRBV27	TRBJ1-2	.	TGTGCCAGCAGTAAAAATCCGACATATGGCTACACCTTC	CASSKNPTYGYTF
TRBV28	TRBJ2-7	TRBD1	TGTGCCAGCAGCACAGGGGGCGCCTCCTACGAGCAGTACTTC	CASSTGGASYEQYF
TRBV6-1	TRBJ2-1	TRBD2	TGTGCCAGCAGTGAAGCTAGCGGGGTACCATACAATGAGCAGTTCTTC	CASSEASGVPYNEQFF
TRBV9	TRBJ1-1	TRBD1	TGTGCCAGCAGCCAAGATACAGGGGCGCTTTCCGCTGAAGCTTTCTTT	CASSQDTGALSAEAFF
TRBV5-4	TRBJ2-7	TRBD2	TGTGCCAGCAGCCGAAGCCCTAGCGGTTCCTACGAGCAGTACTTC	CASSRSPSGSYEQYF
TRBV19	TRBJ1-5	TRBD1	TGTGCCAGTAGTTGGGGACAGAATCAGCCCCAGCATTTT	CASSWGQNQPQHF
TRBV5-8	TRBJ2-1	.	TGTGCCAGCAGCCCAGATAGGCTAGCGCGGTACAATGAGCAGTTCTTC	CASSPDRLARYNEQFF
TRBV28	TRBJ2-2	.	TGTGCCAGCAGGGGGGGAGCATCGAACACCGGGGAGCTGTTTTTT	CASRGGASNTGELFF
TRBV6-4	TRBJ2-4	TRBD2	TGTGCCACCATACAAAGCGGGAGGACGGCGGCCAAAAACATTCAGTACTTC	CATIQSGRTAAKNIQYF
TRBV7-6	TRBJ2-2	.	TGTGCCAGCAGCCCCCAGGGGTACACCGGGGAGCTGTTTTTT	CASSPQGYTGELFF